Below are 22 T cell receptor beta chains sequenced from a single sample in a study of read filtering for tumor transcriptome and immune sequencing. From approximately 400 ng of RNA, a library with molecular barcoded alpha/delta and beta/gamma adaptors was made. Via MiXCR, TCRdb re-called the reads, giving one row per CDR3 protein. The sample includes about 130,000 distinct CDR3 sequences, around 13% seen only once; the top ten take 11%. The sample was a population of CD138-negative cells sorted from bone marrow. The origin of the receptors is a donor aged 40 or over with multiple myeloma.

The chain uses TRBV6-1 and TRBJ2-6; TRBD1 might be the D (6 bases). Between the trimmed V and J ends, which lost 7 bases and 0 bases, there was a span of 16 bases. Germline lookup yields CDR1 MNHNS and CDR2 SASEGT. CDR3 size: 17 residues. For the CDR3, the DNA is TGTGCCAGCACTCGACAGGCCCGAAGCTCTGGGGCCAACGTCCTGACTTTC. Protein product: CASTRQARSSGANVLTF.

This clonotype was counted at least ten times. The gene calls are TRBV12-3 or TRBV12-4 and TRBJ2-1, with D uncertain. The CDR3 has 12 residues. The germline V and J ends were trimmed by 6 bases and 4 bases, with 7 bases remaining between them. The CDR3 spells CASSPGYNEQFF. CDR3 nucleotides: TGTGCCAGCAGCCCCGGATACAATGAGCAGTTCTTC.

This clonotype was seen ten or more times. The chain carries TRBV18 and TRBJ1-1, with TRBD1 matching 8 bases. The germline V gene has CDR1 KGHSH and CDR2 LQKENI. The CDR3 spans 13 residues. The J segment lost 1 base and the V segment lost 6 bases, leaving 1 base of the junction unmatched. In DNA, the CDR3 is TGTGCCAGCTCGACAGGGGAGAACACTGAAGCTTTCTTT. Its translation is CASSTGENTEAFF.

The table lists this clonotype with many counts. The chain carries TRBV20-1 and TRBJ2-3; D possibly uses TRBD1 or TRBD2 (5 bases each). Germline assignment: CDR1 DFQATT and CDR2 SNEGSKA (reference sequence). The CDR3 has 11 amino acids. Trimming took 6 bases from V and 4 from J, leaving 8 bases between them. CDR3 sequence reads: CSAQGADTQYF. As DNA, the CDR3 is TGCAGTGCCCAGGGAGCAGATACGCAGTATTTT.

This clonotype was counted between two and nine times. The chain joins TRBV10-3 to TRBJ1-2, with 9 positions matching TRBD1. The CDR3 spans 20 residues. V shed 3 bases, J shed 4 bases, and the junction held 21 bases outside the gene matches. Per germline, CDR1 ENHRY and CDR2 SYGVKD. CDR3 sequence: CAISEEQSPGQGPRGYGYTF. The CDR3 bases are TGTGCCATCAGTGAAGAACAGTCCCCGGGACAGGGCCCTCGTGGCTATGGCTACACCTTC.

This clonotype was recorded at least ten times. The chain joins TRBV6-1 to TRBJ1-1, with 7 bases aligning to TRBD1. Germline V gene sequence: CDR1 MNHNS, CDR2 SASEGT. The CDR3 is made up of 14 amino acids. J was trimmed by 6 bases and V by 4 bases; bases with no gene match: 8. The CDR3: CASSGGQTVPEAFF. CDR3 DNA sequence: TGTGCCAGCAGTGGGGGACAGACTGTTCCTGAAGCTTTCTTT.

CDR3 bases: TGTGCCAGCTCGCGACAGGGCACCCTGGACACCGGGGAGCTGTTTTTT. It encodes CASSRQGTLDTGELFF. V usage is TRBV18 and J usage is TRBJ2-2; 7 bases fit TRBD1. In germline, CDR1 is KGHSH, CDR2 LQKENI. The CDR3 is made up of 16 amino acids. V dropped 6 bases and J dropped 3; count of bases not matched to a gene: 10.

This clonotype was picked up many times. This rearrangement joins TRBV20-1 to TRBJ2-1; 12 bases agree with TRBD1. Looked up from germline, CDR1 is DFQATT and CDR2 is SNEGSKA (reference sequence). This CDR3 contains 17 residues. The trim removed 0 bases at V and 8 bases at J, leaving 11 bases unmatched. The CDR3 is CSARDISRDRGQDEQFF. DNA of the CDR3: TGCAGTGCTAGAGATATATCCCGGGACAGGGGGCAGGATGAGCAGTTCTTC.

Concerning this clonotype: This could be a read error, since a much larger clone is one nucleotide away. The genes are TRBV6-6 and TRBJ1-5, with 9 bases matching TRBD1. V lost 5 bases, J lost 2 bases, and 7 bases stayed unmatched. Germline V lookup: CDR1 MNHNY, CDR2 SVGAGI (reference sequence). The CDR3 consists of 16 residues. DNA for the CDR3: TGTGCCAGCAGTGTGAACAGGGGGCTACGCAATCAGCCCCAGCATTTT. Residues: CASSVNRGLRNQPQHF.

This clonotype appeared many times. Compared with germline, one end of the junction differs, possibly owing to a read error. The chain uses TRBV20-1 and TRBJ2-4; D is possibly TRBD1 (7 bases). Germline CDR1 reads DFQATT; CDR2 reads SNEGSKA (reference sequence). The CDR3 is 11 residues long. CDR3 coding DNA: TGCAGTGCTCCCTTCATACGGAGGGGGCTTTTC. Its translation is CSAPFIRRGLF.

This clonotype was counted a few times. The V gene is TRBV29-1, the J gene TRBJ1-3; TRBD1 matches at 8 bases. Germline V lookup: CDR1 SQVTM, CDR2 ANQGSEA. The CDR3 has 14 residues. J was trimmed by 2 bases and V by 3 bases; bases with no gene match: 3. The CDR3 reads CSVDGTGAGNTIYF. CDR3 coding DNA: TGCAGCGTTGATGGGACAGGCGCTGGAAACACCATATATTTT. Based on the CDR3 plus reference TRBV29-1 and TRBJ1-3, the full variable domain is SAVISQKPSRDICQRGTSLTIQCQVDSQVTMMFWYRQQPGQSLTLIATANQGSEATYESGFVIDKFPISRPNLTFSTLTVSNMSPEDSSIYLCSVDGTGAGNTIYFGEGSWLTVV.

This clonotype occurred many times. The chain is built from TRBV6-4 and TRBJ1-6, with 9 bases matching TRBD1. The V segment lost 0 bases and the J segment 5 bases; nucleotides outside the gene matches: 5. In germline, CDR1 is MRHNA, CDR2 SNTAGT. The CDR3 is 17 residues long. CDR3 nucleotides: TGTGCCAGCAGTGACTCGGGGACAGGGCACGATAATTCACCCCTCCACTTT. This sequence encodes CASSDSGTGHDNSPLHF.

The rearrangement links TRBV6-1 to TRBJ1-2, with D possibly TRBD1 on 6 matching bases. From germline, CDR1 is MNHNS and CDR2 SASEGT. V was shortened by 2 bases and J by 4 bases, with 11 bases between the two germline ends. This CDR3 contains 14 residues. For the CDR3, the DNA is TGTGCCAGCAGTGAAAGGGGGTGCGTCTATGGCTACACCTTC. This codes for CASSERGCVYGYTF.

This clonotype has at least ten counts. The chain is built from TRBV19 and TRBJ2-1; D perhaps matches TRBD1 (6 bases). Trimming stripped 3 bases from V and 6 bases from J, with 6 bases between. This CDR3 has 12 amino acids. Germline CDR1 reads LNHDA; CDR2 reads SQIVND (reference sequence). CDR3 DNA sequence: TGTGCCAGTAGTATGACAGGCAATGAGCAGTTCTTC. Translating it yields CASSMTGNEQFF.

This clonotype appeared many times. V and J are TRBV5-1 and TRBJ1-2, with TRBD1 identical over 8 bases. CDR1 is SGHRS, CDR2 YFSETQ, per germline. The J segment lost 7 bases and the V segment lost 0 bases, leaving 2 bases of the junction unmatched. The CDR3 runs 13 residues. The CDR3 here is CASSLGTGSGYTF. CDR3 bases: TGCGCCAGCAGCTTGGGGACAGGGAGTGGCTACACCTTC.

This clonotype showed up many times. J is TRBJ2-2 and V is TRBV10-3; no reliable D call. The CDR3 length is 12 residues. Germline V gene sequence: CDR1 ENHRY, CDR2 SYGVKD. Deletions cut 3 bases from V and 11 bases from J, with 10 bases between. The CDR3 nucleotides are TGTGCCATCAGTGATGGGGTACCCGAGCTGTTTTTT. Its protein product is CAISDGVPELFF.

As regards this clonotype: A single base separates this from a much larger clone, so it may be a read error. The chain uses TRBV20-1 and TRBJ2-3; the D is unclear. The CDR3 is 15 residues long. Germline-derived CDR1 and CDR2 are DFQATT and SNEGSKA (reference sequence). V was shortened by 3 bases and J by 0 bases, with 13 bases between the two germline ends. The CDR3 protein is CSASTLATSTDTQYF. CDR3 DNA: TGCAGTGCTAGCACCCTTGCGACTAGCACAGATACGCAGTATTTT.

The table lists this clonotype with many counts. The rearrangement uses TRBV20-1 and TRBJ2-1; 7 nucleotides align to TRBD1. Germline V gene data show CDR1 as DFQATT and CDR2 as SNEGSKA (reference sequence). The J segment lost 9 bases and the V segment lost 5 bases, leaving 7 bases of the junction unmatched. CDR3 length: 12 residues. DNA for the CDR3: TGCAGTGCTCCTTACAGGGGTACTGAGCAGTTCTTC. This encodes CSAPYRGTEQFF.

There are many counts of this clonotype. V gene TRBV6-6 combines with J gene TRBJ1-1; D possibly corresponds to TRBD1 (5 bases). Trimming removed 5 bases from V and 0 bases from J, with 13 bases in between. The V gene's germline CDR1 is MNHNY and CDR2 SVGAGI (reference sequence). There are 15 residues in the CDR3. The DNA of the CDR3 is TGTGCCAGCAGTGGCGGGACGTCTTTGAACACTGAAGCTTTCTTT. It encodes CASSGGTSLNTEAFF.

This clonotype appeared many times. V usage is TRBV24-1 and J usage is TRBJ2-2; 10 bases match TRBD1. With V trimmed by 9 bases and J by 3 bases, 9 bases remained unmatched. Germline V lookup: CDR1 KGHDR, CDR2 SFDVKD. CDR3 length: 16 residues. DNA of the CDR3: TGTGCCACCGAAGACTCAGGGACAGGGGACACCGGGGAGCTGTTTTTT. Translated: CATEDSGTGDTGELFF.

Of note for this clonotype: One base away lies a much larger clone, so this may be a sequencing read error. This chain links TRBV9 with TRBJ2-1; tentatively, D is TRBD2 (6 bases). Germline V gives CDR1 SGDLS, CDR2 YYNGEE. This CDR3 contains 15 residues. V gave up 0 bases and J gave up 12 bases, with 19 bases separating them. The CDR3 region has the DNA TGTGCCAGCAGCGTAGCGGGAATGGAGGGTTATGTGCAGTTCTTC. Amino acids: CASSVAGMEGYVQFF.

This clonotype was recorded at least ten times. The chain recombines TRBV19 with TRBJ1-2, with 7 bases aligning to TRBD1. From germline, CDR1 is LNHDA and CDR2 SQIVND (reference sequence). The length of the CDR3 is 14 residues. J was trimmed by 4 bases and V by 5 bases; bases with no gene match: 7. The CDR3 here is CASSPNRGVYGYTF. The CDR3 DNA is TGTGCCAGTAGTCCTAACAGGGGTGTCTATGGCTACACCTTC.